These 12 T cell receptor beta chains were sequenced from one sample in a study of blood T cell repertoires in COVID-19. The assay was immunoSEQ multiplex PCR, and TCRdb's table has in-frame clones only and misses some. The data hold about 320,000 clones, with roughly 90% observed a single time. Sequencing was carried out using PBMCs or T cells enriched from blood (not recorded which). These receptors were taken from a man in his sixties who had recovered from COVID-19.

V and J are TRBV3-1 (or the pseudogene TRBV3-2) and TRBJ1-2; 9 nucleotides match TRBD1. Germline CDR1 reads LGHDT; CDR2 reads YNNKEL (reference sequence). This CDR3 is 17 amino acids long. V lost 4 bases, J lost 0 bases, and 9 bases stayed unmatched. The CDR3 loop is CASSLDRGNVANYGYTF. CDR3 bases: TGTGCCAGCAGCCTGGACAGGGGAAACGTAGCTAACTATGGCTACACCTTC.

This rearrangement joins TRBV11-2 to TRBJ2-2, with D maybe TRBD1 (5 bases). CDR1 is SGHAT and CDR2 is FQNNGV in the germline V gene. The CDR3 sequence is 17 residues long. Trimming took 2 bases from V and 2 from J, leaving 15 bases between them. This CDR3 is CASSLFKLRGNTGELFF. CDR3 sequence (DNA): TGTGCCAGCAGCTTATTTAAACTTAGGGGAAACACCGGGGAGCTGTTTTTT.

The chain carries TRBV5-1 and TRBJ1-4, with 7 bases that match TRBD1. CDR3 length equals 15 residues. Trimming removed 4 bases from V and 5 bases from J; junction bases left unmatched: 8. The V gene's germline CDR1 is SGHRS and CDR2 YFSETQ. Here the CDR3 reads CASSAEGAGNEKLFF. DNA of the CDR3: TGCGCCAGCAGCGCGGAGGGGGCTGGCAATGAAAAACTGTTTTTT.

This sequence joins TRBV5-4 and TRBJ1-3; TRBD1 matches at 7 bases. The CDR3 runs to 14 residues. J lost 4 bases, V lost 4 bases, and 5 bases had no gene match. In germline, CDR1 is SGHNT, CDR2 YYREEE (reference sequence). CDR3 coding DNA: TGTGCCAGCAGCACAGCACAGGGGGGAAACACCATATATTTT. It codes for CASSTAQGGNTIYF. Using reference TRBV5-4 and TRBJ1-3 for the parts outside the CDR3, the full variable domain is ETGVTQSPTHLIKTRGQQVTLRCSSQSGHNTVSWYQQALGQGPQFIFQYYREEENGRGNFPPRFSGLQFPNYSSELNVNALELDDSALYLCASSTAQGGNTIYFGEGSWLTVV.

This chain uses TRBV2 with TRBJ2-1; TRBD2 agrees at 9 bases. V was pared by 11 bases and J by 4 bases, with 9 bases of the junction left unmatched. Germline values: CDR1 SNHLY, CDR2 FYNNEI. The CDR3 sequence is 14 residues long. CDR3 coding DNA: TGTGCCGGGTTGGGGCTAGCGGGGTACAATGAGCAGTTCTTC. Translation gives CAGLGLAGYNEQFF.

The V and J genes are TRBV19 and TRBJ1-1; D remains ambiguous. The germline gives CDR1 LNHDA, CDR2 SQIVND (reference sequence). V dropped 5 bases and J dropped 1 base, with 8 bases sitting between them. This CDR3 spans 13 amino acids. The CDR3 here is CASSADTNTEAFF. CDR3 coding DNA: TGTGCCAGTAGTGCCGACACGAACACTGAAGCTTTCTTT. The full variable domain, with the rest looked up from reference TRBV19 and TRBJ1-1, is DGGITQSPKYLFRKEGQNVTLSCEQNLNHDAMYWYRQDPGQGLRLIYYSQIVNDFQKGDIAEGYSVSREKKESFPLTVTSAQKNPTAFYLCASSADTNTEAFFGQGTRLTVV.

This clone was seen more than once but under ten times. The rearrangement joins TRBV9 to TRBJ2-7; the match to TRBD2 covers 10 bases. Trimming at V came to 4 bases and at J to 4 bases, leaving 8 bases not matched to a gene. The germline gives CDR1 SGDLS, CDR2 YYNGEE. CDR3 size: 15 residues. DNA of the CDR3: TGTGCCAGCAGCCTCGGACTAGCGGCCTCATACGAGCAGTACTTC. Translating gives CASSLGLAASYEQYF.

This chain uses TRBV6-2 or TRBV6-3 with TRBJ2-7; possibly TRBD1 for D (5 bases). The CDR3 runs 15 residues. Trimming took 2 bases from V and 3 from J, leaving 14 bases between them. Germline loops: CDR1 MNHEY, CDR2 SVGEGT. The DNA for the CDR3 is TGTGCCAGCAGTTACGGGCAGGGAAGTAGCTACGAGCAGTACTTC. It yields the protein CASSYGQGSSYEQYF.

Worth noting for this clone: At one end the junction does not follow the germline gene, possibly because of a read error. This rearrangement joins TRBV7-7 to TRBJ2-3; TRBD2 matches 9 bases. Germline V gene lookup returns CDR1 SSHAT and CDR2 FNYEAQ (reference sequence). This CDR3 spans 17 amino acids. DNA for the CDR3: TGTGCTAGCAGCACCCTGAGGCTGGCGGGAGGGACAGATACGCAGTATTTT. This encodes CASSTLRLAGGTDTQYF.

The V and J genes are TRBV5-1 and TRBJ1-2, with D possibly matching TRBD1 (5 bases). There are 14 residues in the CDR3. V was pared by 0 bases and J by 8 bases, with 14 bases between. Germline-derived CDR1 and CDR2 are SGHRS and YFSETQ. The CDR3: CASSLEGESGGYTF. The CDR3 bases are TGCGCCAGCAGCTTGGAAGGGGAATCGGGCGGCTACACCTTC. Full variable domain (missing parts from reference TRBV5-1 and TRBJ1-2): KAGVTQTPRYLIKTRGQQVTLSCSPISGHRSVSWYQQTPGQGLQFLFEYFSETQRNKGNFPGRFSGRQFSNSRSEMNVSTLELGDSALYLCASSLEGESGGYTFGSGTRLTVV.

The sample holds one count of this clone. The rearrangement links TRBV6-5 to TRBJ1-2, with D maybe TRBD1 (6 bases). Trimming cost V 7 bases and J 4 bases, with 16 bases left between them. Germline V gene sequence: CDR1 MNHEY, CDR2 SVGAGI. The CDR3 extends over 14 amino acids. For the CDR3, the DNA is TGTGCCAGCATTCCGACAGGCGGGAGCTATGGCTACACCTTC. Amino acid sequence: CASIPTGGSYGYTF.

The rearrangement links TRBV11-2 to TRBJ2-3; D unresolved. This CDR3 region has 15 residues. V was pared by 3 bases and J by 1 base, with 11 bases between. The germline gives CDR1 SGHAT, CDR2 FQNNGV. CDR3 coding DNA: TGTGCCAGCAGCTTCCGCCGGAGCCGCACAGATACGCAGTATTTT. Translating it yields CASSFRRSRTDTQYF. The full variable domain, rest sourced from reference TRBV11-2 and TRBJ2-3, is EAGVAQSPRYKIIEKRQSVAFWCNPISGHATLYWYQQILGQGPKLLIQFQNNGVVDDSQLPKDRFSAERLKGVDSTLKIQPAKLEDSAVYLCASSFRRSRTDTQYFGPGTRLTVL.